Presented here are 8 T cell receptor beta chains from one specimen sequenced in a study of CD4 T cells in relation to SARS-CoV-2 and coronaviruses. Assay used: immunoSEQ multiplex PCR; TCRdb lists only in-frame clones, some missing. The top ten hold roughly 20% of the sample, which has under 30,000 clones, around 79% seen once. These TCRs' antigens remain unknown. Unexposed donor CD4+ T cells date from about 2011-2018, before the COVID-19 pandemic. CD4+ T cells were isolated from the cells after about 11 days of culture. Sequenced: CD4+ T cells from PBMCs, cultured in vitro. These receptors all stem from a human donor in good health.

The chain has TRBV19 and TRBJ1-5, with a possible D match to TRBD1 (6 bases). V lost 4 bases to trimming and J lost 4 bases, with 14 bases between them. CDR3 length: 15 residues. Germline-derived CDR1 and CDR2 are LNHDA and SQIVND (reference sequence). For the CDR3, the DNA is TGTGCCAGTAGTAAGAGGACAGCGGAAAATCAGCCCCAGCATTTT. Translated, it gives CASSKRTAENQPQHF.

The CDR3 sequence is CASSIDRVKGPLPYEQYF. In nucleotides, the CDR3 is TGTGCCAGTAGTATAGATCGGGTAAAAGGGCCTCTACCCTACGAGCAGTACTTC. The V gene is TRBV19, the J gene TRBJ2-7; D remains ambiguous. From germline, CDR1 is LNHDA and CDR2 SQIVND (reference sequence). This CDR3 has 18 amino acids. V shed 0 bases and J shed 2 bases, with 20 bases lying between them.

The V and J genes are TRBV7-9 and TRBJ2-3; 9 bases fit TRBD2. With V trimmed by 5 bases and J by 14 bases, 17 bases remained unmatched. The CDR3 is made up of 15 amino acids. The V gene's germline CDR1 is SEHNR and CDR2 FQNEAQ (reference sequence). The CDR3 coding sequence is TGTGCCAGCAGCCAGGTCTGGAGCGGGGGGTCTCCTTTGTATTTT. The encoded protein is CASSQVWSGGSPLYF.

The rearrangement joins TRBV18 to TRBJ2-3; no definite D call. Germline V gives CDR1 KGHSH, CDR2 LQKENI. V was shortened by 5 bases and J by 0 bases, with 9 bases between the two germline ends. The CDR3 totals 14 residues. CDR3 DNA sequence: TGTGCCAGCTCAATTGCCCGTAGCACAGATACGCAGTATTTT. Protein product: CASSIARSTDTQYF.

The V gene is TRBV4-3, the J gene TRBJ2-5; D gene uncertain. CDR3 length equals 13 residues. Germline lookup yields CDR1 LGHNA and CDR2 YSLEER. Trimming cost V 0 bases and J 2 bases, with 4 bases left between them. Written as DNA, the CDR3 is TGCGCCAGCAGCCAAGACATTCAAGAGACCCAGTACTTC. It encodes CASSQDIQETQYF.

The chain combines TRBV19 with TRBJ2-1; 7 nucleotides align to TRBD1. Trimming at V came to 3 bases and at J to 8 bases, leaving 7 bases not matched to a gene. Per the germline V gene, CDR1 is LNHDA and CDR2 is SQIVND (reference sequence). There are 14 residues in the CDR3. This CDR3 reads CASSIAQGVDEQFF. CDR3 nucleotides: TGTGCCAGTAGTATTGCCCAGGGGGTCGATGAGCAGTTCTTC.

The rearrangement joins TRBV7-9 to TRBJ1-5; the D gene is possibly TRBD1 (6 bases). CDR1 and CDR2 from the germline V gene are SEHNR and FQNEAQ (reference sequence). Trimming took 4 bases from V and 4 from J, leaving 14 bases between them. The CDR3 runs 15 residues. Here the CDR3 DNA reads TGTGCCAGCAGCTCCTCAGGGGCAGAGAATCAGCCCCAGCATTTT. This encodes CASSSSGAENQPQHF.

The CDR3 coding sequence is TGTGCCAGCAGCCCCAGGGAATTAGGCGGCTACACCTTC. It yields the protein CASSPRELGGYTF. V gene TRBV12-3 or TRBV12-4 combines with J gene TRBJ1-2; a weak D match, TRBD1 (5 bases). This CDR3 is built from 13 residues. Trimming pared 6 bases from V and 8 bases from J, leaving 16 bases between.